This T cell receptor beta chain was identified during a study of blood T cell repertoires in COVID-19 (TCRdb year 2020). Regarding the research as a whole: Samples covering the acute and convalescent phases of COVID-19 were provided by collaborators in the United States, Italy and Spain. The material from the prospective study consisted of cDNA or gDNA derived from T cells, B-cell-depleted T cells, or PBMCs. Deeply sampled blood TCRbeta repertoires from subjects exposed to, actively infected with, or recovered from COVID-19 were included in the dataset. The repertoires were released in a freely available public database intended as a resource for research on the immune response to SARS-CoV-2. The samples were drawn from two sources: the first 160 participants of the ongoing ImmuneRACE study, and over 1,000 subjects contributed by 6 global collaborators. The sample metadata nearly always contained a de-identified subject ID, COVID-19 status, age in years and sex. Where available, HLA class I and class II types were taken from metadata supplied by the sample provider and were not determined by assay-based typing.

This clone was seen just once. Its antigen is not yet known. There are no base qualities to consult, and no much larger clone falls within one base. Broad study findings and their caveats: The amount of clinical and demographic metadata varied by source and participant and was provided uncurated.

TCRbeta CDR3 regions were amplified from genomic DNA by means of the immunoSEQ Assay, a bias-controlled multiplex PCR. Concerning the study's data processing: Within the assay, amplification of reference gene primers was used to estimate how many nucleated cells each sample contained. To quantify the absolute abundance of each unique TCRbeta CDR3 rearrangement, sequence reads were collapsed and filtered. For each sample, productive Simpson clonality was calculated as the square root of Simpson's diversity index across productive rearrangements. TCRdb limited this immuneACCESS table to in-frame rearrangements with V and J called. A share of clones is missing; checked studies link under half to unresolved V genes, and the rest is unexplained. V, J and clone size reflect that table, while D and trimming were determined from the DNA. The sample table holds about 120,000 clones, of which around 64% were seen once. The top ten constitute around 0.9% of the sample.

V is cut back by 6 bases and J by 2 bases, with 6 bases in the junction unmatched. The CDR3 has 18 amino acids, counting the end cysteine and phenylalanine. Only the CDR3 DNA is retained, 54 bases long and in frame from the first base. From the germline V gene, CDR1 is SNHLY and CDR2 is FYNNEI. Collaborating institutions collected whole blood in K2EDTA tubes following their own protocols. For TCRbeta analysis, collaborators shipped samples as frozen whole blood, isolated PBMCs, or DNA extracted from either of those sample types. This receptor was taken from a human donor with acute or convalescent COVID-19. The donor label of this sample is uncertain. Recombination connected TRBV2 to TRBJ2-6; 14 bases in between match TRBD2. The sample taken for sequencing was peripheral blood. The nucleotide sequence reads as follows: TGTGCCAGCAGGGGGACTAGCGGGGGAAGGGCTGGGGCCAACGTCCTGACTTTC. This yields the protein CASRGTSGGRAGANVLTF.